What follows are 28 T cell receptor beta chains derived from one specimen sequenced in a study of cytomegalovirus exposure and HLA in healthy donors. In the PCR, 60 Vbeta and 13 Jbeta primers were used. Assay used: immunoSEQ multiplex PCR; TCRdb lists only in-frame clones, some missing. This table holds tens of thousands of clones, roughly three fifths found once. The source material was PBMCs. All receptors derive from a young woman in good health and CMV-seronegative.

The genes are TRBV5-6 and TRBJ2-5; TRBD2 aligns across 8 bases. Germline values: CDR1 SGHDT, CDR2 YYEEEE. The CDR3 loop spans 17 amino acids. Trimming took 0 bases from V and 5 from J; bases not matched to a gene: 12. In DNA, the CDR3 is TGTGCCAGCAGCTTGGATCTGAGGCTAGCGGGTCGGGAGACCCAGTACTTC. It encodes CASSLDLRLAGRETQYF. The full variable domain, in which reference TRBV5-6 and TRBJ2-5 provide the parts outside the CDR3, is DAGVTQSPTHLIKTRGQQVTLRCSPKSGHDTVSWYQQALGQGPQFIFQYYEEEERQRGNFPDRFSGHQFPNYSSELNVNALLLGDSALYLCASSLDLRLAGRETQYFGPGTRLLVL.

V and J are TRBV7-9 and TRBJ2-1, with 11 bases fitting TRBD2. CDR1 SEHNR and CDR2 FQNEAQ come from the germline V gene (reference sequence). The CDR3 totals 19 residues. V was clipped by 1 base and J by 7 bases; unmatched bases: 15. CDR3 nucleotides: TGTGCCAGCAGCTTAGAGTGGGTTAATAGACTAGCGGGGAAGAATGAGCAGTTCTTC. It yields the protein CASSLEWVNRLAGKNEQFF. Complete variable domain (other parts from reference TRBV7-9 and TRBJ2-1): DTGVSQNPRHKITKRGQNVTFRCDPISEHNRLYWYRQTLGQGPEFLTYFQNEAQLEKSRLLSDRFSAERPKGSFSTLEIQRTEQGDSAMYLCASSLEWVNRLAGKNEQFFGPGTRLTVL.

The V and J genes are TRBV12-5 and TRBJ1-4; TRBD1 might be the D (5 bases). Trimming removed 1 base from V and 7 bases from J, with 13 bases in between. This CDR3 comprises 15 residues. Looked up from germline, CDR1 is LGHNT and CDR2 is FRNRAP. This CDR3 is CASGLGDGGGEKLFF. CDR3 nucleotides: TGTGCTAGTGGTTTGGGTGACGGGGGGGGTGAAAAACTGTTTTTT.

This rearrangement joins TRBV27 to TRBJ1-2; TRBD1 matches at 8 bases. J gave up 6 bases and V 4 bases, and 4 bases lay outside the gene matches. Germline values: CDR1 MNHEY, CDR2 SMNVEV (reference sequence). The CDR3 totals 13 residues. The CDR3 bases are TGTGCCAGCAGTTCCTTGACAGGGGATGGCTACACCTTC. It encodes CASSSLTGDGYTF.

There are a few counts of this clone. The V gene is TRBV7-9, the J gene TRBJ1-4; D remains unclear. Germline V gene lookup returns CDR1 SEHNR and CDR2 FQNEAQ (reference sequence). The CDR3 has 13 amino acids. Trimming left V 8 bases short and J 5 bases short, with 12 bases between. In DNA form, the CDR3 reads TGTGCCAGCGTCGGTGGGAGGAATGAAAAACTGTTTTTT. Translating gives CASVGGRNEKLFF.

Details on this clone: Germline is not matched at one junction end, which may reflect a read error. V and J are TRBV5-6 and TRBJ2-1; weak D call: TRBD2 (5 bases). The germline V gene has CDR1 SGHDT and CDR2 YYEEEE. CDR3 length equals 14 residues. The CDR3 loop reads CASSLAGVDNQQFF. For the CDR3, the DNA is TGTGCCAGCAGCTTGGCCGGGGTAGACAATCAGCAGTTCTTC. Drawing the rest from reference TRBV5-6 and TRBJ2-1, the complete variable domain is DAGVTQSPTHLIKTRGQQVTLRCSPKSGHDTVSWYQQALGQGPQFIFQYYEEEERQRGNFPDRFSGHQFPNYSSELNVNALLLGDSALYLCASSLAGVDNQQFFGPGTRLTVL.

The CDR3 DNA reads as TGCGCCAGCAGCTTATCTGCAGGACTTAATGAAAAACTGTTTTTT. This encodes CASSLSAGLNEKLFF. This chain uses TRBV5-1 with TRBJ1-4; D unclear. The germline CDR1 and CDR2 sequences are SGHRS and YFSETQ. This CDR3 region has 15 residues. V dropped 2 bases and J dropped 4 bases, with 12 bases sitting between them.

This clone came up a few times. This chain uses TRBV2 with TRBJ2-7, with TRBD1 identical over 7 bases. The V gene's germline CDR1 is SNHLY and CDR2 FYNNEI. Trimming at V came to 6 bases and at J to 3 bases, leaving 8 bases not matched to a gene. This CDR3 has 14 residues. The CDR3 is CASRVTGTVYEQYF. The CDR3 nucleotides read TGTGCCAGCAGAGTAACCGGGACAGTCTACGAGCAGTACTTC.

The rearrangement joins TRBV5-1 to TRBJ1-4, with a weak D call TRBD1 (5 bases). V gave up 0 bases and J gave up 0 bases, with 12 bases separating them. CDR3 length equals 17 residues. The germline gives CDR1 SGHRS, CDR2 YFSETQ. The CDR3 DNA reads as TGCGCCAGCAGCTTGGTCCGGGGACTCGCAACTAATGAAAAACTGTTTTTT. It specifies CASSLVRGLATNEKLFF.

CDR3 sequence: CASSSDWSYEQYF. CDR3 nucleotides: TGTGCCAGCAGCTCCGACTGGTCCTACGAGCAGTACTTC. The chain employs TRBV7-9 and TRBJ2-7; D not certain. V lost 4 bases and J lost 1, with 8 bases in between. Germline loops: CDR1 SEHNR, CDR2 FQNEAQ (reference sequence). The CDR3 sequence is 13 residues long. Full variable domain (outside the CDR3, taken from reference TRBV7-9 and TRBJ2-7): DTGVSQNPRHKITKRGQNVTFRCDPISEHNRLYWYRQTLGQGPEFLTYFQNEAQLEKSRLLSDRFSAERPKGSFSTLEIQRTEQGDSAMYLCASSSDWSYEQYFGPGTRLTVT.

This clone showed up just a few times. This chain uses TRBV4-1 with TRBJ1-2, with D possibly TRBD1 on 5 matching bases. Trimming took 4 bases from V and 7 from J, leaving 22 bases between them. CDR1 is MGHRA and CDR2 is YSYEKL in the germline V gene. The CDR3 loop spans 16 amino acids. The CDR3 sequence is CASSPAGQVHLGGYTF. The CDR3 nucleotides read TGCGCCAGCAGCCCAGCGGGGCAGGTTCACTTGGGTGGCTACACCTTC.

The V and J genes are TRBV28 and TRBJ2-7; TRBD1 agrees at 8 bases. Germline V gene sequence: CDR1 MDHEN, CDR2 SYDVKM. The CDR3 length is 15 residues. Trimming removed 5 bases from V and 1 base from J; junction bases left unmatched: 7. CDR3 in DNA: TGTGCCAGCAGTACGGACAGGGATCGATCCTACGAGCAGTACTTC. It translates to CASSTDRDRSYEQYF.

The chain recombines TRBV5-1 with TRBJ1-1; perhaps TRBD1 as D (5 bases). Trimming cost V 4 bases and J 5 bases, with 15 bases left between them. CDR3 size: 14 residues. Germline V CDR1 and CDR2: SGHRS, YFSETQ. DNA for the CDR3: TGCGCCAGCAGCCAGGGTTCTATGGGGACTGAAGCTTTCTTT. This translates into CASSQGSMGTEAFF.

This clone appeared a few times. The chain couples TRBV30 to TRBJ2-3; D not certain. Germline V gene sequence: CDR1 GTSNPN, CDR2 SVGIG (reference sequence). V gave up 3 bases and J gave up 7 bases, with 8 bases separating them. The CDR3 spans 11 residues. CDR3 sequence (DNA): TGTGCCTGGAGCCCAACAAATACGCAGTATTTT. This codes for CAWSPTNTQYF.

V usage is TRBV18 and J usage is TRBJ2-7; D is unclear. Deletions cut 0 bases from V and 0 bases from J, with 9 bases between. Germline CDR1 KGHSH, CDR2 LQKENI. The CDR3 length is 15 residues. The CDR3 sequence is CASSPPDWSSYEQYF. CDR3 coding DNA: TGTGCCAGCTCACCACCAGACTGGAGCTCCTACGAGCAGTACTTC.

This clone occurred a few times. V gene TRBV18 combines with J gene TRBJ2-1, with 8 positions matching TRBD2. CDR3 size: 16 residues. CDR1 is KGHSH and CDR2 is LQKENI in the germline V gene. With 3 bases clipped from V and 7 bases from J, the junction kept 11 bases outside the gene matches. CDR3 DNA sequence: TGTGCCAGCTCACCCAAGACTAGCGTGATCTTAAATGAGCAGTTCTTC. This codes for CASSPKTSVILNEQFF.

This chain joins TRBV10-1 and TRBJ2-1; 11 bases fit TRBD2. CDR1 and CDR2 from the germline V gene are WNHNN and SYGVQD (reference sequence). The CDR3 runs 14 residues. V lost 6 bases, J lost 5 bases, and 3 bases stayed unmatched. CDR3 region: CASSLAGGDNEQFF. In DNA, the CDR3 is TGCGCCAGCAGCCTAGCGGGAGGCGACAATGAGCAGTTCTTC.

This clone was seen once. This sequence joins TRBV10-1 and TRBJ2-4; 9 positions match TRBD1. After removal of 4 bases from V and 6 bases from J, the junction contained 4 bases not matched to a gene. Germline CDR1 is WNHNN and CDR2 is SYGVQD (reference sequence). This CDR3 has 14 residues. The DNA of the CDR3 is TGCGCCAGCAGTGGACCGGGACAGGGAAACATTCAGTACTTC. Its protein is CASSGPGQGNIQYF.

This clone was observed a handful of times. The chain recombines TRBV29-1 with TRBJ2-3, with 9 bases matching TRBD1. The trim removed 2 bases at V and 5 bases at J, leaving 8 bases unmatched. Germline-derived CDR1 and CDR2 are SQVTM and ANQGSEA. This CDR3 region has 15 residues. CDR3 in amino acids: CSVEHGTGRGDTQYF. Written as DNA, the CDR3 is TGCAGCGTTGAACACGGGACAGGGAGAGGAGATACGCAGTATTTT.

The gene calls are TRBV5-1 and TRBJ2-7; TRBD2 agrees at 8 bases. J gave up 3 bases and V 2 bases, and 4 bases lay outside the gene matches. The germline gives CDR1 SGHRS, CDR2 YFSETQ. This CDR3 comprises 14 residues. CDR3 loop: CASSLAGVGYEQYF. In DNA form, the CDR3 reads TGCGCCAGCAGCTTAGCGGGAGTGGGCTACGAGCAGTACTTC.

Of note for this clone: Its ends do not fully match the called genes, so a read error is possible. The gene calls are TRBV27 and TRBJ2-7; weak D call: TRBD1 (5 bases). The CDR3 contains 13 residues. CDR1 and CDR2 (germline): MNHEY, SMNVEV (reference sequence). CDR3 sequence reads: CASSLGVKLGQYF. CDR3 nucleotide sequence: TGTGCCAGCAGTTTAGGGGTAAAGCTGGGGCAGTACTTT.

This sequence joins TRBV27 and TRBJ2-2; 9 nucleotides line up with TRBD1. CDR1 MNHEY and CDR2 SMNVEV come from the germline V gene (reference sequence). With V trimmed by 6 bases and J by 6 bases, 11 bases remained unmatched. The CDR3 has 16 amino acids. As DNA, the CDR3 is TGTGCCAGCAGACCCCCGGGACAGGGAAGGGCCGGGGAGCTGTTTTTT. Encoded protein: CASRPPGQGRAGELFF.

This clone was seen a few times. V and J are TRBV2 and TRBJ2-5, with D possibly TRBD2 on 5 matching bases. CDR1 and CDR2 from the germline V gene are SNHLY and FYNNEI. Trimming removed 8 bases from V and 1 base from J, with 11 bases in between. CDR3 size: 13 residues. In DNA, the CDR3 is TGTGCCAGCGTGGCGGGCCCCCAAGAGACCCAGTACTTC. Translating gives CASVAGPQETQYF.

V usage is TRBV10-3 and J usage is TRBJ2-1; D perhaps matches TRBD1 (5 bases). CDR3 length equals 15 residues. The V gene's germline CDR1 is ENHRY and CDR2 SYGVKD. V was shortened by 7 bases and J by 4 bases, with 17 bases between the two germline ends. The CDR3 reads CAINGQGERYNEQFF. The CDR3 bases are TGTGCCATCAATGGACAAGGTGAGAGATACAATGAGCAGTTCTTC.

The chain combines TRBV4-2 with TRBJ2-1; 11 nucleotides agree with TRBD1. This CDR3 is 17 amino acids long. CDR1 is LGHNA and CDR2 is YNFKEQ in the germline V gene. The V segment lost 0 bases and the J segment 8 bases; nucleotides outside the gene matches: 9. The CDR3 DNA sequence: TGTGCCAGCAGCCAAGATCTCCCGGACAGGGGGCTAGATGAGCAGTTCTTC. Protein: CASSQDLPDRGLDEQFF.

The V gene is TRBV18, the J gene TRBJ1-5; D is possibly TRBD1 (5 bases). Germline V gene data show CDR1 as KGHSH and CDR2 as LQKENI. The length of the CDR3 is 14 residues. Trimming pared 6 bases from V and 4 bases from J, leaving 13 bases between. The DNA for the CDR3 is TGTGCCAGCTCTGGAGGGGACGGTAATCAGCCCCAGCATTTT. Residues: CASSGGDGNQPQHF.

This clone appeared once. The chain links TRBV9 to TRBJ2-7; 11 bases match TRBD2. The CDR3 sequence is 16 residues long. The V gene end was trimmed by 0 bases and the J gene end by 3 bases; junction bases not matched to a gene: 5. Looked up from germline, CDR1 is SGDLS and CDR2 is YYNGEE. This CDR3 reads CASSVGASGGIYEQYF. In DNA, the CDR3 is TGTGCCAGCAGCGTAGGTGCTAGCGGGGGGATCTACGAGCAGTACTTC.

J is TRBJ2-1 and V is TRBV28; TRBD2 matches at 9 bases. V was clipped by 2 bases and J by 6 bases; unmatched bases: 5. This CDR3 spans 15 amino acids. The V gene's germline CDR1 is MDHEN and CDR2 SYDVKM. The CDR3 reads CASSLAGGPINEQFF. The CDR3, as DNA: TGTGCCAGCAGTTTAGCGGGAGGGCCTATCAATGAGCAGTTCTTC.